The 23 T cell receptor beta chains given below trace back to one sample, sequenced in a study of T cell responses to AZD1222 COVID-19 vaccine. Profiled with immunoSEQ multiplex PCR; TCRdb holds only in-frame clones, not every one. Of about 120,000 clones listed, about 93% were seen once; the top ten hold approximately 5%. The input for sequencing was peripheral blood, taken 28 days after the second AZD1222 dose. All receptors come from an adult who received the AZD1222 COVID-19 vaccine.

The J gene is TRBJ2-7, the V gene TRBV6-5; either TRBD1 or TRBD2 may fit D (5 bases each). The CDR3 extends over 14 amino acids. V was shortened by 3 bases and J by 0 bases, with 9 bases between the two germline ends. The germline V gene encodes CDR1 MNHEY and CDR2 SVGAGI. The CDR3 sequence: CASSYGTHSYEQYF. CDR3 nucleotides: TGTGCCAGCAGTTATGGGACGCACTCCTACGAGCAGTACTTC.

The chain combines TRBV30 with TRBJ2-1; 8 positions match TRBD2. CDR1 GTSNPN and CDR2 SVGIG come from the germline V gene (reference sequence). This CDR3 comprises 13 residues. The J segment lost 2 bases and the V segment lost 7 bases, leaving 4 bases of the junction unmatched. CDR3 residues: CASIGGAYNEQFF. CDR3 DNA: TGTGCCTCAATCGGGGGGGCCTACAATGAGCAGTTCTTC.

In this sample, this clone turned up once. The rearrangement links TRBV19 to TRBJ2-1; 7 nucleotides match TRBD1. The CDR3 consists of 16 residues. Losses at the gene ends were 1 base for V and 6 bases for J; bases not matched to a gene: 9. Germline CDR1 and CDR2: LNHDA and SQIVND (reference sequence). CDR3 protein: CASSIVQGVRGNEQFF. The DNA of the CDR3 is TGTGCCAGTAGTATAGTGCAGGGGGTCAGGGGCAATGAGCAGTTCTTC.

V usage is TRBV6-5 and J usage is TRBJ1-4, with D maybe TRBD1 (6 bases). V was trimmed by 0 bases and J by 8 bases, leaving 13 bases between them. The CDR3 has 15 amino acids. The germline V gene has CDR1 MNHEY and CDR2 SVGAGI. CDR3 sequence (DNA): TGTGCCAGCAGTTACTCTACAGGGTGGGAAGAAAAACTGTTTTTT. Its translation: CASSYSTGWEEKLFF.

J is TRBJ1-3 and V is TRBV19; D is uncertain. Germline V CDR1 and CDR2: LNHDA, SQIVND (reference sequence). CDR3 size: 14 residues. Between the trimmed V and J ends, which lost 3 bases and 0 bases, there was a span of 6 bases. CDR3 DNA: TGTGCCAGTAGTATTCAGAACTCTGGAAACACCATATATTTT. It yields the protein CASSIQNSGNTIYF.

The chain recombines TRBV5-4 with TRBJ2-1; 7 bases are shared with TRBD2. Germline trimming cut 0 bases from V and 3 bases from J; bases unmatched to any gene: 3. The CDR3 has 15 amino acids. Germline CDR1 is SGHNT and CDR2 is YYREEE (reference sequence). CDR3 sequence: CASSLGAGDYNEQFF. Here the CDR3 DNA reads TGTGCCAGCAGCTTGGGGGCGGGAGACTACAATGAGCAGTTCTTC. Full variable domain (remainder filled in from reference TRBV5-4 and TRBJ2-1): ETGVTQSPTHLIKTRGQQVTLRCSSQSGHNTVSWYQQALGQGPQFIFQYYREEENGRGNFPPRFSGLQFPNYSSELNVNALELDDSALYLCASSLGAGDYNEQFFGPGTRLTVL.

The chain combines TRBV29-1 with TRBJ2-2; TRBD2 is a possible D gene (6 bases). Germline CDR1 and CDR2: SQVTM and ANQGSEA. This CDR3 has 13 residues. The V and J ends lost 6 bases and 5 bases respectively, with 13 bases between them. Here the CDR3 DNA reads TGCAGCGTAGACCCACGGGGGACCGGGGAGCTGTTTTTT. Protein sequence: CSVDPRGTGELFF.

V gene TRBV29-1 combines with J gene TRBJ1-2, with 8 bases matching TRBD1. Trimming took 4 bases from V and 7 from J; bases not matched to a gene: 8. Germline-derived CDR1 and CDR2 are SQVTM and ANQGSEA. The CDR3 sequence is 13 residues long. The CDR3 DNA reads as TGCAGCGTTGCTACAGGGGGTGTAGGTGGCTACACCTTC. Protein sequence: CSVATGGVGGYTF. The variable domain in full, with the rest retrieved from reference TRBV29-1 and TRBJ1-2, is SAVISQKPSRDICQRGTSLTIQCQVDSQVTMMFWYRQQPGQSLTLIATANQGSEATYESGFVIDKFPISRPNLTFSTLTVSNMSPEDSSIYLCSVATGGVGGYTFGSGTRLTVV.

This clone was picked up one time. Here the CDR3 reads CASSLEADQGETQYF. The CDR3 DNA follows: TGCGCCAGCAGCTTGGAGGCAGACCAGGGGGAGACCCAGTACTTC. The chain joins TRBV5-1 to TRBJ2-5, with D maybe TRBD1 (6 bases). V was clipped by 0 bases and J by 5 bases, with 14 bases between them. The germline CDR1 and CDR2 sequences are SGHRS and YFSETQ. CDR3 size: 15 residues.

The chain combines TRBV3-1 (or the pseudogene TRBV3-2) with TRBJ2-5; the match to TRBD2 covers 7 bases. Looked up from germline, CDR1 is LGHDT and CDR2 is YNNKEL (reference sequence). V trimming: 7 bases; J trimming: 2 bases; junction bases outside the gene matches: 7. The CDR3 has 14 amino acids. The CDR3 DNA follows: TGTGCCAGCAAACCGACGGGGGGACAAGAGACCCAGTACTTC. Encoded protein: CASKPTGGQETQYF.

This sequence joins TRBV7-2 and TRBJ1-2; the match to TRBD1 covers 7 bases. Germline CDR1 and CDR2: SGHTA and FQGNSA. J lost 2 bases, V lost 8 bases, and 23 bases had no gene match. There are 19 residues in the CDR3. In nucleotides, the CDR3 is TGTGCCAGCCAGATGGGAGGGGGCGCTTACCCAACAACAAACTATGGCTACACCTTC. Translating it yields CASQMGGGAYPTTNYGYTF.

CDR3 DNA: TGTGCCAGCAGCCAAGGTATTAGCGGGAGTGCTGAAGGGCGGCAGTACTTC. Protein product: CASSQGISGSAEGRQYF. V and J are TRBV3-1 (or the pseudogene TRBV3-2) and TRBJ2-7; 9 bases fit TRBD2. Germline lookup yields CDR1 LGHDT and CDR2 YNNKEL (reference sequence). The J segment lost 9 bases and the V segment lost 1 base, leaving 16 bases of the junction unmatched. This CDR3 is 17 amino acids long.

This clone appeared once. The chain has TRBV7-9 and TRBJ2-7; D remains ambiguous. The CDR3 totals 11 residues. Germline CDR1 and CDR2: SEHNR and FQNEAQ (reference sequence). V shed 5 bases and J shed 5 bases, with 7 bases lying between them. The CDR3 sequence: CASSPHHEQYF. The DNA for the CDR3 is TGTGCCAGCAGCCCCCACCACGAGCAGTACTTC.

The rearrangement joins TRBV19 to TRBJ1-1; D is ambiguous. V lost 2 bases, J lost 4 bases, and 8 bases lay in between. The CDR3 extends over 13 amino acids. Per germline, CDR1 LNHDA and CDR2 SQIVND (reference sequence). The CDR3 is CASSIKGFTEAFF. For the CDR3, the DNA is TGTGCCAGTAGTATAAAGGGTTTCACTGAAGCTTTCTTT.

A single count supports this clone. This chain connects TRBV7-9 to TRBJ1-2; D is unresolved. This CDR3 region has 9 residues. V was cut by 9 bases and J by 3 bases, with 2 bases left in between. In germline, CDR1 is SEHNR, CDR2 FQNEAQ (reference sequence). CDR3: CARHYGYTF. The CDR3, as DNA: TGTGCCAGACACTATGGCTACACCTTC.

This chain uses TRBV5-1 with TRBJ2-3; no firm D call. CDR1 and CDR2 from the germline V gene are SGHRS and YFSETQ. The CDR3 runs to 14 residues. With 6 bases removed from V and 0 bases from J, the gap between germline ends came to 11 bases. Here the CDR3 DNA reads TGCGCCAGCAAGCCGGGTAGCAGCACAGATACGCAGTATTTT. As protein: CASKPGSSTDTQYF.

V is TRBV19 and J is TRBJ2-3; 8 bases align to TRBD2. This CDR3 comprises 15 residues. Per the germline V gene, CDR1 is LNHDA and CDR2 is SQIVND (reference sequence). Trimming removed 1 base from V and 3 bases from J; junction bases left unmatched: 3. In nucleotides, the CDR3 is TGTGCCAGTAGTATAGGCGGGGGGTTAACAGATACGCAGTATTTT. It yields the protein CASSIGGGLTDTQYF.

The chain combines TRBV10-3 with TRBJ1-2; possibly TRBD1 for D (5 bases). V was clipped by 7 bases and J by 3 bases, with 24 bases between them. Germline V gene lookup returns CDR1 ENHRY and CDR2 SYGVKD. CDR3 length: 17 residues. The CDR3 DNA reads TGTGCCATCAATTCCCTCGGGAACCGGGACCGTGACTATGGCTACACCTTC. Translated: CAINSLGNRDRDYGYTF.

V usage is TRBV29-1 and J usage is TRBJ1-2; D remains ambiguous. CDR1 and CDR2 from the germline V gene are SQVTM and ANQGSEA. The CDR3 runs to 10 residues. Trimming pared 1 base from V and 12 bases from J, leaving 9 bases between. CDR3 in DNA: TGCAGCGTTGAAGGAAGAACAAACACCTTC. The encoded protein is CSVEGRTNTF.

Only one count was recorded for this clone. This chain links TRBV19 with TRBJ1-2; no definite D call. Germline lookup yields CDR1 LNHDA and CDR2 SQIVND (reference sequence). Deletions cut 5 bases from V and 8 bases from J, with 27 bases between. The CDR3 is made up of 17 amino acids. This chain's CDR3 is CASSDRVQPKRRMGYTF. CDR3 bases: TGTGCCAGTAGTGATAGGGTACAGCCGAAAAGACGGATGGGCTACACCTTC.

This clone appeared once. V gene TRBV2 combines with J gene TRBJ1-2; a possible D gene is TRBD1 (5 bases). Germline loops: CDR1 SNHLY, CDR2 FYNNEI. This CDR3 is built from 14 residues. The V end was cut by 3 bases, the J end by 3 bases, with 11 bases between. CDR3 sequence (DNA): TGTGCCAGCAGTGACGCGGGGGGGGACTATGGCTACACCTTC. Residues: CASSDAGGDYGYTF.

The V call is TRBV5-5, the J call TRBJ2-3, with 11 bases aligning to TRBD1. The CDR3 is 17 residues long. CDR1 is SGHKS, CDR2 YYEKEE, per germline (reference sequence). Trimming removed 4 bases from V and 1 base from J; junction bases left unmatched: 8. The CDR3 is CASSEARTGGGTDTQYF. The CDR3 bases are TGTGCCAGCAGCGAAGCCCGGACAGGGGGCGGCACAGATACGCAGTATTTT.

The chain combines TRBV10-3 with TRBJ1-2; no clear D. V lost 0 bases and J lost 4, with 9 bases in between. Looked up from germline, CDR1 is ENHRY and CDR2 is SYGVKD. This CDR3 is built from 14 residues. The CDR3 sequence: CAISESEGGYGYTF. CDR3 in DNA: TGTGCCATCAGTGAGTCAGAAGGAGGCTATGGCTACACCTTC.